This T cell receptor beta chain was identified during a study of blood T cell repertoires in COVID-19. Across the whole study: The samples span acute and convalescent COVID-19 from the United States, Italy and Spain.

Germline trimming cut 3 bases from V and 2 bases from J; bases unmatched to any gene: 19. Germline CDR1 reads SGHRS; CDR2 reads YFSETQ. The CDR3 is 20 residues long. In the authors' workflow: Amplification with reference gene primers provided the estimates of nucleated cell counts. Clones were read by immunoSEQ multiplex PCR, and TCRdb kept only the in-frame ones, dropping some. That table gives V, J and clone size, and the DNA gave D and trimming. The data contain 250,000 to 350,000 clones, more than 85% of them singletons. The J gene is TRBJ2-7, the V gene TRBV5-1, with 11 bases matching TRBD2. The TCR originated in a man aged 25 to 45 with acute or convalescent COVID-19. The specimen was peripheral blood. CDR3: CASSYYPGQTLAGGPYEQYF. The CDR3 DNA reads TGCGCCAGCAGCTATTATCCGGGACAGACCTTAGCGGGGGGGCCCTACGAGCAGTACTTC.